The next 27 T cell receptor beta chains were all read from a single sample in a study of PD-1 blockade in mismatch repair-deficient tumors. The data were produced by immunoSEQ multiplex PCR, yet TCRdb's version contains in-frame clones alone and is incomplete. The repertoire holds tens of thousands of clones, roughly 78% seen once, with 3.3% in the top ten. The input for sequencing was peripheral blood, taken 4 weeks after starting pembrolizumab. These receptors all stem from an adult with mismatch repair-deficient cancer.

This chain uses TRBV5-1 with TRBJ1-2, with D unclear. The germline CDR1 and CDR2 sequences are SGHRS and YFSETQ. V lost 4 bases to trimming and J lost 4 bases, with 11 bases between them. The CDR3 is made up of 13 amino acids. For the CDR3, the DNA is TGCGCCAGCAGCCCCCCCGGGGTCTATGGCTACACCTTC. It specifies CASSPPGVYGYTF.

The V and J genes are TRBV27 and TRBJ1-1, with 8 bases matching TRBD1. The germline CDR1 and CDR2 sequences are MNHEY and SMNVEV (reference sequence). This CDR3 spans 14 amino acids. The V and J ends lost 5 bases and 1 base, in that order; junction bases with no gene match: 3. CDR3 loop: CASSADRGNTEAFF. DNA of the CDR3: TGTGCCAGCAGTGCCGACAGGGGGAACACTGAAGCTTTCTTT.

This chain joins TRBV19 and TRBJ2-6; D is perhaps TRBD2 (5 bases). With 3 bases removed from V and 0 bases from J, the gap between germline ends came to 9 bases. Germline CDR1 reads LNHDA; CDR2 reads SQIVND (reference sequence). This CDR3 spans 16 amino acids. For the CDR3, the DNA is TGTGCCAGTAGTATTTTGGGAGTCTCTGGGGCCAACGTCCTGACTTTC. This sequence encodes CASSILGVSGANVLTF. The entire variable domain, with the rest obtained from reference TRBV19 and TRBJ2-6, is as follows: DGGITQSPKYLFRKEGQNVTLSCEQNLNHDAMYWYRQDPGQGLRLIYYSQIVNDFQKGDIAEGYSVSREKKESFPLTVTSAQKNPTAFYLCASSILGVSGANVLTFGAGSRLTVL.

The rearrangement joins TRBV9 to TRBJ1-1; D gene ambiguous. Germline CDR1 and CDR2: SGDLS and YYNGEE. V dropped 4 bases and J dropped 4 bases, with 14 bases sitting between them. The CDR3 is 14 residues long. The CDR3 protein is CASSPQRLGTEAFF. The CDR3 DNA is TGTGCCAGCAGCCCCCAGCGGTTGGGCACTGAAGCTTTCTTT.

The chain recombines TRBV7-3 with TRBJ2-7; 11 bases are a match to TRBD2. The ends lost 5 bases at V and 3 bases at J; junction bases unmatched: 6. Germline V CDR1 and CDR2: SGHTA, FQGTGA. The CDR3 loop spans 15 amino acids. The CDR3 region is CASSTCSGRVYEQYF. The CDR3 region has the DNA TGTGCCAGCAGCACCTGTAGCGGGAGGGTCTACGAGCAGTACTTC.

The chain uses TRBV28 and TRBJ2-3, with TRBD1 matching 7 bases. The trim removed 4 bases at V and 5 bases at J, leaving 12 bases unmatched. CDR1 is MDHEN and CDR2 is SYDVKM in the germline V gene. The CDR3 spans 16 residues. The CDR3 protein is CASSSGTDREGDTQYF. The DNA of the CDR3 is TGTGCCAGCAGTTCAGGTACCGACAGGGAAGGAGATACGCAGTATTTT.

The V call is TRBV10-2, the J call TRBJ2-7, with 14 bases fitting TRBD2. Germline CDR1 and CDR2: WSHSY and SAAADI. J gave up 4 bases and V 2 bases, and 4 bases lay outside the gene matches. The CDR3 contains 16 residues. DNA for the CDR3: TGCGCCAGCAGTGAGGTGGGGACTAGCGGGAGATACGAGCAGTACTTC. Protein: CASSEVGTSGRYEQYF.

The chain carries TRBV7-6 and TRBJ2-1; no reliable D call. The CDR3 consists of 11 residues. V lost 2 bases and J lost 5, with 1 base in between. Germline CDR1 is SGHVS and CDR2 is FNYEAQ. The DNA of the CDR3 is TGTGCCAGCAGCTTAAACAATGAGCAGTTCTTC. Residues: CASSLNNEQFF.

The CDR3 loop is CASSLGPPSMAYEQYF. The CDR3 region has the DNA TGTGCCAGCAGCCTAGGACCTCCCTCGATGGCGTACGAGCAGTACTTC. The V call is TRBV7-2, the J call TRBJ2-7; D gene ambiguous. From germline, CDR1 is SGHTA and CDR2 FQGNSA. V gave up 5 bases and J gave up 4 bases, with 21 bases separating them. This CDR3 is built from 16 residues.

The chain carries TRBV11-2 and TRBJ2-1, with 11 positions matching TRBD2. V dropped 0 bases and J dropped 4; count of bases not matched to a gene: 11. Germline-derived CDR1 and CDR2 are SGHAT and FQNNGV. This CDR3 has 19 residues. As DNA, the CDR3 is TGTGCCAGCAGCTTAGATAGACTAGCGGGACGTGTACGATACAATGAGCAGTTCTTC. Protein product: CASSLDRLAGRVRYNEQFF. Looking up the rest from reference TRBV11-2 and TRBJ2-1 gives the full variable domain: EAGVAQSPRYKIIEKRQSVAFWCNPISGHATLYWYQQILGQGPKLLIQFQNNGVVDDSQLPKDRFSAERLKGVDSTLKIQPAKLEDSAVYLCASSLDRLAGRVRYNEQFFGPGTRLTVL.

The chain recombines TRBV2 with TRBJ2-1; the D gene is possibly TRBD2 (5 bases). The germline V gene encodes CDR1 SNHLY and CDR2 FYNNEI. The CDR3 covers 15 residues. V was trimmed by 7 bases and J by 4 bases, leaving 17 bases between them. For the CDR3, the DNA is TGTGCCAGCATCGAGGGTGGGTGGGGTTACAATGAGCAGTTCTTC. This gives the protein CASIEGGWGYNEQFF. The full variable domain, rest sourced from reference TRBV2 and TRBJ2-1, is EPEVTQTPSHQVTQMGQEVILRCVPISNHLYFYWYRQILGQKVEFLVSFYNNEISEKSEIFDDQFSVERPDGSNFTLKIRSTKLEDSAMYFCASIEGGWGYNEQFFGPGTRLTVL.

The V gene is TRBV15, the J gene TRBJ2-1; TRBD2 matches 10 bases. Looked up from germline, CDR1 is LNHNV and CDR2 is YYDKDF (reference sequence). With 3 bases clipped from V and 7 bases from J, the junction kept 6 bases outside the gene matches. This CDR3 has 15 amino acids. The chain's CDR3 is CATSSKREGGNEQFF. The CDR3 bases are TGTGCCACCAGCAGTAAGCGGGAGGGAGGGAATGAGCAGTTCTTC. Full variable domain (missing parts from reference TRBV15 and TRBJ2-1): DAMVIQNPRYQVTQFGKPVTLSCSQTLNHNVMYWYQQKSSQAPKLLFHYYDKDFNNEADTPDNFQSRRPNTSFCFLDIRSPGLGDTAMYLCATSSKREGGNEQFFGPGTRLTVL.

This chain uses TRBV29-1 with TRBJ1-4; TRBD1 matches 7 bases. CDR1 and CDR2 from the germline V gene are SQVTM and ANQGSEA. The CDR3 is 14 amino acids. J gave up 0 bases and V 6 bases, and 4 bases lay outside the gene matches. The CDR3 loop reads CSVGDRATNEKLFF. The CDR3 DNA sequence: TGCAGCGTGGGGGACAGAGCAACTAATGAAAAACTGTTTTTT.

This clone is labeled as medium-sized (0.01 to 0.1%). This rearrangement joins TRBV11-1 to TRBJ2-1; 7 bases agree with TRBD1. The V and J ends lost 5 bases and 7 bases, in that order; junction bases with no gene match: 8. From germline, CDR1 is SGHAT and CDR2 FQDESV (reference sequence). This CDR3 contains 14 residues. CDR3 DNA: TGTGCCAGCAGCCGAGGGGGCGATTTAAATGAGCAGTTCTTC. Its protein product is CASSRGGDLNEQFF.

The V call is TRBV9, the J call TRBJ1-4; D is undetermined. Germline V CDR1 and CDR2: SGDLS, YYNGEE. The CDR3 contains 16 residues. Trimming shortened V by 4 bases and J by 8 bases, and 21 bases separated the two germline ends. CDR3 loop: CASSSPRETPAEKLFF. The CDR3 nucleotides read TGTGCCAGCAGCTCCCCCCGAGAGACTCCGGCGGAAAAACTGTTTTTT.

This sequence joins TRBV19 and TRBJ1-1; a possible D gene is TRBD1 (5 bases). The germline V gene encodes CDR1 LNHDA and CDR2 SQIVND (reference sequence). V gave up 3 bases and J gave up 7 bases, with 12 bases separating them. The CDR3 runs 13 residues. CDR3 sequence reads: CASSIRGVDEAFF. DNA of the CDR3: TGTGCCAGTAGTATCCGAGGGGTGGATGAAGCTTTCTTT.

The CDR3 sequence: CASSSIRGGGNQPQHF. In DNA form, the CDR3 reads TGTGCCAGCAGTTCCATTCGGGGGGGAGGCAATCAGCCCCAGCATTTT. This chain links TRBV27 with TRBJ1-5, with a possible D match to TRBD1 (5 bases). From germline, CDR1 is MNHEY and CDR2 SMNVEV (reference sequence). Trimming removed 4 bases at V and 2 bases at J, with 15 bases between. The CDR3 sequence is 16 residues long.

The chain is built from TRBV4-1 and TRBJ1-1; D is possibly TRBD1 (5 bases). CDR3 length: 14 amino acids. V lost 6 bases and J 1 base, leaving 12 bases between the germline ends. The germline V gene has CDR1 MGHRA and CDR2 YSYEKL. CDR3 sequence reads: CASRGTLRNTEAFF. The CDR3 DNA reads TGCGCCAGCAGGGGGACGTTGCGGAACACTGAAGCTTTCTTT.

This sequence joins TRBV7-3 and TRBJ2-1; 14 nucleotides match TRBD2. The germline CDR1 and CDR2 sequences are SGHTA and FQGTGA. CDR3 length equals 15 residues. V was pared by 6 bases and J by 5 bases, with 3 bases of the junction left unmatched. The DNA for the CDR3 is TGTGCCAGCAGACCGGGACTAGCGGGAGACAATGAGCAGTTCTTC. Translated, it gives CASRPGLAGDNEQFF.

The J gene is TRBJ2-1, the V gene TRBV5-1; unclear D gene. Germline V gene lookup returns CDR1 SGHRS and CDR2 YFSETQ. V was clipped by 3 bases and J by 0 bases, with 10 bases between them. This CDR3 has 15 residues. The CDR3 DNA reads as TGCGCCAGCAGCTCGCCGTCGAGCTCCTACAATGAGCAGTTCTTC. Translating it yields CASSSPSSSYNEQFF.

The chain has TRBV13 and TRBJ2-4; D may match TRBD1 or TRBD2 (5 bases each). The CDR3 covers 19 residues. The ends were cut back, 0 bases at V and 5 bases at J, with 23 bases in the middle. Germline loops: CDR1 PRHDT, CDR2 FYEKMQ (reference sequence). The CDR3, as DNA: TGTGCCAGCAGCTTAGGGGGACCGCGGGCCCGATACGCTCAAAACATTCAGTACTTC. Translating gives CASSLGGPRARYAQNIQYF.

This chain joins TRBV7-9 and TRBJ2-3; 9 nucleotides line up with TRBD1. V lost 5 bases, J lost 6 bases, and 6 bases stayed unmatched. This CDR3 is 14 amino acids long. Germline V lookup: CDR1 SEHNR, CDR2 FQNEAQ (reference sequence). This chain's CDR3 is CASSGDRATDTQYF. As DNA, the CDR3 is TGTGCCAGCAGCGGGGACAGGGCCACGGATACGCAGTATTTT.

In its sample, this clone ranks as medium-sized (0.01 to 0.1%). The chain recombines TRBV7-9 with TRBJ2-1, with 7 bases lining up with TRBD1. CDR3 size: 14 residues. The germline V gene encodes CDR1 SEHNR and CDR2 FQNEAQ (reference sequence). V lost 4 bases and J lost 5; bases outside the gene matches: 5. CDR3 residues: CASSSDRINNEQFF. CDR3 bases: TGTGCCAGCAGCTCGGACAGGATAAACAATGAGCAGTTCTTC.

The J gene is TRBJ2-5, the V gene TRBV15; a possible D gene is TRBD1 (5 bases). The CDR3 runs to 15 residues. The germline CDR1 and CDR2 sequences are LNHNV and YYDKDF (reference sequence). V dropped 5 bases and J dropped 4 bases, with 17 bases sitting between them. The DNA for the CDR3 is TGTGCCACCAGCGAGCCCGACAGAATTGGAGAGACCCAGTACTTC. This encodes CATSEPDRIGETQYF.

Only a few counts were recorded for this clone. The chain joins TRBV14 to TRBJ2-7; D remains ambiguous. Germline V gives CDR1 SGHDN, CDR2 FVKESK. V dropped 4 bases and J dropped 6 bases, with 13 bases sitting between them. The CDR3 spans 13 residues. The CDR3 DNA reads TGTGCCAGCAGCCCCACCTCTGGGCTCGAGCAGTACTTC. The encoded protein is CASSPTSGLEQYF.

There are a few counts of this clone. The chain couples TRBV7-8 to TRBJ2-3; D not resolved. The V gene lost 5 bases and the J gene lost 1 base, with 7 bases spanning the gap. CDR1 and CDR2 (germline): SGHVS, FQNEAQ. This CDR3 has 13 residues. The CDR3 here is CASSPKGTDTQYF. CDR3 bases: TGTGCCAGCAGCCCCAAGGGCACAGATACGCAGTATTTT.

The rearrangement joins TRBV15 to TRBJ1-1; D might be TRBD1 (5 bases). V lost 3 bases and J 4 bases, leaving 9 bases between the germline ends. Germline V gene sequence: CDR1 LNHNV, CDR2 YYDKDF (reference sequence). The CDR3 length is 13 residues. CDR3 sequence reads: CATSRERGTEAFF. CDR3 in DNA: TGTGCCACCAGCAGGGAGAGGGGCACTGAAGCTTTCTTT.